This T cell receptor (beta chain) stems from a study of blood T cells in healthy people across ages. Trimming at V came to 7 bases and at J to 5 bases, leaving 7 bases not matched to a gene. This CDR3 region has 13 residues. There are many counts of this clonotype. The individuals who served as donors were healthy Caucasians living in Russia, aged about 6 to 100. Each sample had at least 6.5 million PBMCs isolated. Through a sample-barcoded 5' primer and a J-beta primer mix, a second PCR was run for about 6 to 11 cycles. Every sample produced at least 2.5 million CDR3-containing paired-end reads. TCRdb redid the calling of the 5' RACE reads with MiXCR, one entry per CDR3 protein. The sample lists around 870,000 distinct CDR3 sequences; about 30% were seen once.

The chain links TRBV12-3 or TRBV12-4 to TRBJ1-2; the match to TRBD1 covers 7 bases. The TCR was taken from a woman of 80 years or more in good health. Sequencing was done on a sample of blood. This CDR3 is CASTETGTYGYTF. The CDR3 DNA reads TGTGCCAGCACCGAGACAGGGACTTATGGCTACACCTTC.